The clone carrying this T cell receptor (beta chain) was observed at least ten times. The antigen is unknown. These data belong to a study of T cell repertoires in cytomegalovirus infection. Study information: Public TCR beta signatures marked donors with CMV infection and the matching HLA. Points from the study as a whole: CMV carriers with the relevant HLA were identified by cumulative public TCR beta family frequency. Within the response measured ex vivo, HLA-C-restricted CMV-specific TCR beta clonotypes were dominant.

TCRdb called the reads again in MiXCR, with one record for every CDR3 protein. The profile shows a few hundred thousand distinct CDR3 sequences, under 20% of them singletons. This sequence originates from a human donor in good health (CMV status not recorded). Some clones in this sample may be carry-over from other donors' samples. Material for sequencing was PBMCs.

CDR3 in DNA: TGTGCCAGCAGCTTTGGGTGGTCGGAGACCCAGTACTTC. It translates to CASSFGWSETQYF. The V and J genes are TRBV7-2 and TRBJ2-5; D unresolved. V lost 3 bases, J lost 5 bases, and 10 bases lay in between. The germline CDR1 and CDR2 sequences are SGHTA and FQGNSA. CDR3 length: 13 amino acids.